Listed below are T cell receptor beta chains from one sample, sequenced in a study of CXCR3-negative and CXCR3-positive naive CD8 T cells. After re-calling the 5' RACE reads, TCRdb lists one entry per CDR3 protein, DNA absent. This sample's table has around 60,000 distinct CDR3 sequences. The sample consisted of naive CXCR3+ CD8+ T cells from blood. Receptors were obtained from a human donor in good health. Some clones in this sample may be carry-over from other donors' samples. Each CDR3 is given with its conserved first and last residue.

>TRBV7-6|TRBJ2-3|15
CASSSLAGRTDTQYF
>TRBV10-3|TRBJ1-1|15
CAISHPMTGDSEAFF
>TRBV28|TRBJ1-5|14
CASRLIGSNQPQHF
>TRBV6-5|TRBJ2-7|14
CASSSRGASYEQYF
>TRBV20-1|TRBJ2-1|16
CSARTGLAGAYNEQFF
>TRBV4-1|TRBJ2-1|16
CASSQYTGTDYNEQFF
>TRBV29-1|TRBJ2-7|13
CSYTVPSSYEQYF
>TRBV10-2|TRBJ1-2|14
CASSESAGFYGYTF
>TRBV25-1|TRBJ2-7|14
CASSASGSYDEQYF
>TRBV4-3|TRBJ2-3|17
CASSQEGVGLFGDTQYF
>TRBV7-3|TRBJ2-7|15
CASSLKITGTYEQYF
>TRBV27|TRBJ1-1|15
CASSLTEGPWGEAFF
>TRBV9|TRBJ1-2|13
CASSVASGLGYTF
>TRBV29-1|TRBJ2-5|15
CSVELTRRERETQYF
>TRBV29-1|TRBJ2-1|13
CSAYGAAYNEQFF
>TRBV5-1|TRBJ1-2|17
CASSSEGRGGRNYGYTF
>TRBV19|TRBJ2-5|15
CASSLWTDSQETQYF
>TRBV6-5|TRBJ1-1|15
CASSYRAAMNTEAFF
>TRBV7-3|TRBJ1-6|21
CASSLMGRGLTDSNFNSPLHF
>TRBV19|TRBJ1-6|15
CASSSSSARSSPLHF
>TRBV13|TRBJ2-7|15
CASSLGTPLSYEQYF
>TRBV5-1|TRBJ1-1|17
CASSLGQGDNRFTEAFF
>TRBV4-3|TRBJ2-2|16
CASSTQAGDLTGELFF
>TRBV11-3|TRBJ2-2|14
CASSTGQNTGELFF
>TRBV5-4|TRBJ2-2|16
CASSEGHNVRRQELFF
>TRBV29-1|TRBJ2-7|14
CSVGTGTGNYEQYF
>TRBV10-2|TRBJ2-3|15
CASSESAGLGDTQYF
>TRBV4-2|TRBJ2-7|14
CASSLNSGPREQYF